This T cell receptor beta chain was sequenced for a study of T cell repertoires in cytomegalovirus infection. Study-level results: Cumulative public TCR beta family frequency identified carriers of CMV plus the relevant HLA. It was HLA-C-restricted CMV-specific TCR beta clonotypes that dominated the response ex vivo.

This CDR3 has 15 residues. V gave up 0 bases and J gave up 7 bases, with 13 bases separating them. The germline V gene has CDR1 MGHRA and CDR2 YSYEKL. On this clonotype itself: Its antigen is undetermined.

TCRdb re-derived calls from the reads in MiXCR, one entry per CDR3 protein. The table includes some 130,000 distinct CDR3 sequences, around 30% detected once. The source material was CD8+ T cells from cultured PBMCs, sampled from culture after CMV antigen stimulation. The rearrangement uses TRBV4-1 and TRBJ1-5, with D hard to call. The TCR was taken from a human donor in good health (CMV status not recorded). Some clones in this sample may be carry-over from other donors' samples. For the CDR3, the DNA is TGCGCCAGCAGCCAAGAATTTTCGGGGTACCAGCCCCAGCATTTT. Residues: CASSQEFSGYQPQHF.